This TCR beta chain stems from a study of blood T cell repertoires in COVID-19. Study information: Sample material is recorded as cDNA or gDNA derived from T cells, B-cell-depleted T cells, or PBMCs.

Sequencing was performed with immunoSEQ multiplex PCR; in TCRdb, only in-frame clones are kept and a portion is missing. The repertoire holds 250,000 to 300,000 clones, with just over 85% as singletons. Trimming pared 1 base from V and 8 bases from J, leaving 9 bases between. The CDR3 extends over 13 amino acids. Per germline, CDR1 SEHNR and CDR2 FQNEAQ (reference sequence). The cohort comprised adults aged 18 to 89 years residing in about two dozen US areas. Donors in Cohort 3 who had recovered were those with two negative PCRs, healthcare professional clearance, or resolution of their symptoms. This receptor was taken from a young man who had recovered from COVID-19. The sample comprised PBMCs or T cells enriched from blood (not recorded which). The V call is TRBV7-9, the J call TRBJ2-4; no definite D call. The DNA of the CDR3 is TGTGCCAGCAGCTTAGATAGTAATGACATTCAGTACTTC. As protein: CASSLDSNDIQYF.